One and the same sample provided the 31 T cell receptor beta chains below, sequenced in a study of identical twins. One entry per CDR3 protein, called by TCRdb with MiXCR from the 5' RACE reads. Of just under 550,000 distinct CDR3 sequences listed, around 15% are singletons. These data were likewise used in another study, on yellow fever vaccine responses in identical twins.

Material: CD4+ T cells sorted from blood. These receptors all come from a woman aged 18-29 years in good health.

This clonotype occurred a few times. The V gene is TRBV20-1, the J gene TRBJ2-2; 9 nucleotides match TRBD2. This CDR3 has 17 amino acids. V was pared by 1 base and J by 4 bases, with 10 bases of the junction left unmatched. CDR1 and CDR2 (germline): DFQATT, SNEGSKA (reference sequence). CDR3 nucleotide sequence: TGCAGTGCTAGAGGTGGTCTAGCGGGATACGGCACCGGGGAGCTGTTTTTT. This sequence encodes CSARGGLAGYGTGELFF.

This clonotype appeared a few times. This chain's CDR3 is CASSFGGFASDTQYF. The CDR3 DNA sequence: TGTGCCAGCAGTTTCGGTGGCTTCGCCTCAGATACGCAGTATTTT. The V and J genes are TRBV12-3 or TRBV12-4 and TRBJ2-3; D is unclear. The CDR3 spans 15 residues. Trimming pared 3 bases from V and 4 bases from J, leaving 14 bases between.

The chain carries TRBV2 and TRBJ2-7; a weak D match, TRBD2 (6 bases). Per germline, CDR1 SNHLY and CDR2 FYNNEI. V lost 7 bases, J lost 0 bases, and 19 bases lay in between. The CDR3 totals 16 residues. The CDR3 is CASNMEAGVFSYEQYF. The CDR3 nucleotides read TGTGCCAGCAATATGGAAGCGGGTGTATTCTCCTACGAGCAGTACTTC.

The chain has TRBV9 and TRBJ2-3; the match to TRBD2 covers 10 bases. J was trimmed by 2 bases and V by 0 bases; bases with no gene match: 9. The CDR3 sequence is 18 residues long. In germline, CDR1 is SGDLS, CDR2 YYNGEE. The CDR3 here is CASSVEWLAGVYTDTQYF. CDR3 DNA sequence: TGTGCCAGCAGCGTAGAATGGCTAGCGGGAGTGTACACAGATACGCAGTATTTT.

This clonotype was observed a handful of times. The chain is built from TRBV7-8 and TRBJ1-4, with D possibly matching TRBD1 (6 bases). The CDR3 totals 14 residues. From germline, CDR1 is SGHVS and CDR2 FQNEAQ. Trimming cost V 1 base and J 7 bases, with 10 bases left between them. The CDR3 reads CASSLVQGAEKLFF. For the CDR3, the DNA is TGTGCCAGCAGCTTAGTACAGGGCGCTGAAAAACTGTTTTTT. The full variable domain, its missing parts supplied by reference TRBV7-8 and TRBJ1-4, is GAGVSQSPRYKVAKRGQDVALRCDPISGHVSLFWYQQALGQGPEFLTYFQNEAQLDKSGLPSDRFFAERPEGSVSTLKIQRTQQEDSAVYLCASSLVQGAEKLFFGSGTQLSVL.

This clonotype was seen a few times. The V and J genes are TRBV7-2 and TRBJ2-1, with D hard to call. From germline, CDR1 is SGHTA and CDR2 FQGNSA. This CDR3 spans 13 amino acids. The V gene lost 5 bases and the J gene lost 7 bases, with 12 bases spanning the gap. The CDR3 reads CASSPAGKNEQFF. CDR3 DNA: TGTGCCAGCAGCCCAGCTGGGAAGAATGAGCAGTTCTTC.

About this clonotype: A junction boundary mismatches the germline segment, possibly from a read error. The chain joins TRBV28 to TRBJ2-1, with 9 nucleotides matching TRBD2. The CDR3 sequence is 14 residues long. Germline V lookup: CDR1 MDHEN, CDR2 SYDVKM. Here the CDR3 reads CASRGLASNNEQFF. CDR3 nucleotide sequence: TGTGCCAGCAGGGGACTAGCCTCCAACAATGAGCAGTTCTTC.

This clonotype was detected only a few times. This sequence joins TRBV10-3 and TRBJ2-5, with unresolved D. The V and J ends lost 0 bases and 3 bases respectively, with 11 bases between them. The CDR3 contains 15 residues. CDR1 and CDR2 from the germline V gene are ENHRY and SYGVKD. CDR3 nucleotides: TGTGCCATCAGTGAGTCCCACAGTACGAAAGAGACCCAGTACTTC. It codes for CAISESHSTKETQYF.

This clonotype turned up a few times. The chain uses TRBV18 and TRBJ2-7; D is perhaps TRBD1 (5 bases). This CDR3 has 15 amino acids. Germline V lookup: CDR1 KGHSH, CDR2 LQKENI. V shed 6 bases and J shed 2 bases, with 17 bases lying between them. CDR3 sequence (DNA): TGTGCCAGCTCCCAAGGGATTACAGGACCCTACGAGCAGTACTTC. It translates to CASSQGITGPYEQYF.

V gene TRBV27 combines with J gene TRBJ1-1; D gene uncertain. Germline CDR1 MNHEY, CDR2 SMNVEV (reference sequence). The CDR3 spans 13 residues. The V gene lost 4 bases and the J gene lost 5 bases, with 11 bases spanning the gap. The CDR3 here is CASSSASVTEAFF. Here the CDR3 DNA reads TGTGCCAGCAGTTCGGCCTCTGTAACTGAAGCTTTCTTT.

V usage is TRBV3-1 and J usage is TRBJ2-7; TRBD2 agrees at 14 bases. Trimming cost V 3 bases and J 3 bases; bases outside gene matches: 10. From germline, CDR1 is LGHDT and CDR2 YNNKEL (reference sequence). The CDR3 runs 18 residues. DNA for the CDR3: TGTGCCAGCAGCCATAGAATACCGGGACTAGCGGGAGTCTACGAGCAGTACTTC. Translating it yields CASSHRIPGLAGVYEQYF.

This clonotype was seen many times. V gene TRBV24-1 combines with J gene TRBJ1-2; 9 bases are a match to TRBD1. The J segment lost 5 bases and the V segment lost 3 bases, leaving 6 bases of the junction unmatched. The V gene's germline CDR1 is KGHDR and CDR2 SFDVKD. CDR3 length: 15 amino acids. The CDR3 protein is CATSDHGQGSYGYTF. The CDR3 DNA reads as TGTGCCACCAGTGATCACGGACAGGGGTCGTATGGCTACACCTTC.

This clonotype occurred many times. This sequence joins TRBV12-3 or TRBV12-4 and TRBJ1-1, with D uncertain. Deletions cut 0 bases from V and 8 bases from J, with 10 bases between. CDR3 length equals 13 residues. The CDR3 is CASSLARLQEAFF. For the CDR3, the DNA is TGTGCCAGCAGTTTAGCTCGCCTCCAGGAAGCTTTCTTT.

The table lists this clonotype with a few counts. The chain recombines TRBV29-1 with TRBJ2-7; D unresolved. Per germline, CDR1 SQVTM and CDR2 ANQGSEA. The V end lost 4 bases, the J end lost 2 bases, and 15 bases lay between the germline ends. CDR3 length equals 14 residues. The CDR3 DNA follows: TGCAGCGTTGCTGTCTTAGGTTCCGCCTACGAGCAGTACTTC. Protein sequence: CSVAVLGSAYEQYF.

The chain combines TRBV7-9 with TRBJ2-7, with D possibly being TRBD2 (5 bases). CDR1 and CDR2 from the germline V gene are SEHNR and FQNEAQ (reference sequence). The CDR3 runs 13 residues. Trimming took 3 bases from V and 0 from J, leaving 6 bases between them. For the CDR3, the DNA is TGTGCCAGCAGCTTTGGGAGCTCCTACGAGCAGTACGTC. Encoded protein: CASSFGSSYEQYV.

V usage is TRBV20-1 and J usage is TRBJ2-1; TRBD2 matches at 7 bases. The CDR3 has 15 residues. From germline, CDR1 is DFQATT and CDR2 SNEGSKA (reference sequence). The V and J ends lost 0 bases and 9 bases, in that order; junction bases with no gene match: 11. The CDR3 reads CSARDGRGIHIEQFF. The CDR3 DNA sequence: TGCAGTGCTAGAGATGGGCGGGGGATCCACATTGAGCAGTTCTTC.

This clonotype occurred a few times. The J gene is TRBJ2-1, the V gene TRBV21-1; TRBD2 was called by the table and not checked on the DNA. TRBV21-1 is listed as a pseudogene. The CDR3 runs to 15 residues. The chain's CDR3 is CASSKELGGGNEQFF. CDR3 coding DNA: TGTGCCAGCAGCAAAGAGTTAGGAGGAGGCAATGAGCAGTTCTTC.

This clonotype was observed a handful of times. The V call is TRBV5-6, the J call TRBJ2-3; no definite D call. CDR1 SGHDT and CDR2 YYEEEE come from the germline V gene. This CDR3 region has 16 residues. V gave up 4 bases and J gave up 4 bases, with 19 bases separating them. Here the CDR3 reads CASSPFGVGHADTQYF. As DNA, the CDR3 is TGTGCCAGCAGCCCCTTTGGGGTTGGGCACGCAGATACGCAGTATTTT. The variable domain in full, with the rest retrieved from reference TRBV5-6 and TRBJ2-3, is DAGVTQSPTHLIKTRGQQVTLRCSPKSGHDTVSWYQQALGQGPQFIFQYYEEEERQRGNFPDRFSGHQFPNYSSELNVNALLLGDSALYLCASSPFGVGHADTQYFGPGTRLTVL.

Only a few counts were recorded for this clonotype. The chain joins TRBV5-1 to TRBJ2-5; D not certain. V lost 0 bases and J lost 5, with 8 bases in between. The CDR3 loop spans 13 amino acids. Germline V gene data show CDR1 as SGHRS and CDR2 as YFSETQ. CDR3 protein: CASSLGNGETQYF. The CDR3 coding sequence is TGCGCCAGCAGCTTGGGTAATGGGGAGACCCAGTACTTC.

This clonotype has just a few counts. This chain uses TRBV28 with TRBJ2-7, with 7 positions matching TRBD2. Germline V gene lookup returns CDR1 MDHEN and CDR2 SYDVKM. V was clipped by 5 bases and J by 4 bases; unmatched bases: 11. There are 15 residues in the CDR3. The CDR3 DNA reads as TGTGCCAGCAGTCCTCTAGCGGTTAGAGTATACGAGCAGTACTTC. It specifies CASSPLAVRVYEQYF.

This clonotype was counted between two and nine times. This chain connects TRBV5-1 to TRBJ2-1; D is possibly TRBD1 (6 bases). CDR3 length equals 13 residues. Germline-derived CDR1 and CDR2 are SGHRS and YFSETQ. V was pared by 4 bases and J by 5 bases, with 10 bases between. The CDR3 nucleotides read TGCGCCAGCAGCCCACAGGGAAACAATGAGCAGTTCTTC. Protein: CASSPQGNNEQFF.

A few counts support this clonotype. In DNA, the CDR3 is TGCAGTGCTAGCCAGGGCTCTGATAGCAATCAGCCCCAGCATTTT. Encoded protein: CSASQGSDSNQPQHF. This chain links TRBV20-1 with TRBJ1-5, with D perhaps TRBD1 (5 bases). The CDR3 consists of 15 residues. Trimming took off 3 bases at V and 0 bases at J, with 12 bases between the two ends. Germline-derived CDR1 and CDR2 are DFQATT and SNEGSKA (reference sequence).

This clonotype has only a few counts. The V gene is TRBV3-1, the J gene TRBJ2-7, with D hard to call. Germline values: CDR1 LGHDT, CDR2 YNNKEL (reference sequence). The CDR3 has 12 residues. The V end lost 4 bases, the J end lost 12 bases, and 16 bases lay between the germline ends. The CDR3 is CASSLRILRPYF. CDR3 DNA sequence: TGTGCCAGCAGCCTTCGGATCCTAAGGCCGTACTTC.

The genes are TRBV20-1 and TRBJ2-1; 9 bases agree with TRBD1. This CDR3 spans 12 amino acids. Germline V gene lookup returns CDR1 DFQATT and CDR2 SNEGSKA (reference sequence). V was clipped by 5 bases and J by 9 bases; unmatched bases: 5. CDR3 nucleotide sequence: TGCAGTGCTCGGGACAGGGAAATTGAGCAGTTCTTC. Its translation: CSARDREIEQFF.

CDR3 in amino acids: CASSFSISFYEQYV. The CDR3, as DNA: TGTGCCAGCAGCTTTAGCATATCCTTCTACGAGCAGTACGTC. The rearrangement joins TRBV11-2 to TRBJ2-7; D is unclear. Germline loops: CDR1 SGHAT, CDR2 FQNNGV. V lost 3 bases and J lost 3, with 12 bases in between. The CDR3 runs 14 residues.

The rearrangement uses TRBV6-5 and TRBJ2-5, with TRBD1 matching over 8 bases. The length of the CDR3 is 15 residues. From germline, CDR1 is MNHEY and CDR2 SVGAGI. V dropped 1 base and J dropped 2; count of bases not matched to a gene: 3. The CDR3 protein is CASSYLQGVQETQYF. DNA of the CDR3: TGTGCCAGCAGTTACTTACAGGGGGTTCAAGAGACCCAGTACTTC.

This chain connects TRBV10-3 to TRBJ2-2; D gene uncertain. Trimming removed 9 bases at V and 4 bases at J, with 9 bases between. The germline V gene has CDR1 ENHRY and CDR2 SYGVKD. This CDR3 is 12 amino acids long. The DNA of the CDR3 is TGTGCCATTAAGACACTCACCGGGGAGCTGTTTTTT. This codes for CAIKTLTGELFF.

This clonotype has a handful of counts. The chain couples TRBV5-1 to TRBJ2-2; 7 bases line up with TRBD2. With 3 bases clipped from V and 0 bases from J, the junction kept 11 bases outside the gene matches. Germline V lookup: CDR1 SGHRS, CDR2 YFSETQ. The CDR3 covers 18 residues. The CDR3 is CASSWVGGGASNTGELFF. CDR3 DNA: TGCGCCAGCAGCTGGGTCGGCGGGGGTGCTTCGAACACCGGGGAGCTGTTTTTT.

The chain employs TRBV3-1 and TRBJ2-7, with 8 nucleotides matching TRBD1. Germline CDR1 reads LGHDT; CDR2 reads YNNKEL (reference sequence). Losses at the gene ends were 4 bases for V and 5 bases for J; bases not matched to a gene: 16. The CDR3 runs 17 residues. The CDR3 DNA reads as TGTGCCAGCAGCCGAGGGTACAGGACAGGGTCGATGGACGAGCAGTACTTC. Encoded protein: CASSRGYRTGSMDEQYF.

The chain recombines TRBV10-3 with TRBJ2-7; D not resolved. Germline V lookup: CDR1 ENHRY, CDR2 SYGVKD. CDR3 size: 14 residues. Trimming removed 3 bases at V and 0 bases at J, with 9 bases between. The CDR3 region has the DNA TGTGCCATCAGTGATGGCCGAAGCTCCTACGAGCAGTACTTC. Amino acids: CAISDGRSSYEQYF.

This chain's CDR3 is CASSWDRGSSYEQYF. The CDR3 nucleotides are TGTGCCAGCAGCTGGGACAGGGGCTCCTCCTACGAGCAGTACTTC. J is TRBJ2-7 and V is TRBV5-6; 10 bases align to TRBD1. Germline V gene lookup returns CDR1 SGHDT and CDR2 YYEEEE. The J segment lost 0 bases and the V segment lost 3 bases, leaving 3 bases of the junction unmatched. The CDR3 loop spans 15 amino acids.